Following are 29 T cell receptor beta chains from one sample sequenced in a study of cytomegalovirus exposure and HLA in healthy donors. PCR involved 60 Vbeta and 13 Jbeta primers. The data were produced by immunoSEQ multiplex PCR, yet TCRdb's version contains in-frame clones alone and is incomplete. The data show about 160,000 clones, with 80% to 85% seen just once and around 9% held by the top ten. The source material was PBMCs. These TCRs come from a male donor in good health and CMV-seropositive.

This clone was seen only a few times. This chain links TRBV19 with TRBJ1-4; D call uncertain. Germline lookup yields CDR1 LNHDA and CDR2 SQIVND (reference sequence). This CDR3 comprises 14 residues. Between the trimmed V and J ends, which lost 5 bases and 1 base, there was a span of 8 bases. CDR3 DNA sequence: TGTGCCAGTAGTTGGGCCAGAACTAATGAAAAACTGTTTTTT. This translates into CASSWARTNEKLFF.

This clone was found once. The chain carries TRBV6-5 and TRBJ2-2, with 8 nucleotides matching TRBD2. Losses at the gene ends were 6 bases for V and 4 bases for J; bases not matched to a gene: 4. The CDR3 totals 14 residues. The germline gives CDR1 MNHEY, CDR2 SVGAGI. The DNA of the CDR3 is TGTGCCAGCAGGGGACTAGGGCCCACCGGGGAGCTGTTTTTT. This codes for CASRGLGPTGELFF.

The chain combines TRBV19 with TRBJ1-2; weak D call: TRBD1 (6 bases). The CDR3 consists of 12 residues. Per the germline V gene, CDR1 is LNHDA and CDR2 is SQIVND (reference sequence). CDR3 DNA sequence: TGTGCAGCAACAGGGACTAACTATGGCTACACCTTC. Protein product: CAATGTNYGYTF.

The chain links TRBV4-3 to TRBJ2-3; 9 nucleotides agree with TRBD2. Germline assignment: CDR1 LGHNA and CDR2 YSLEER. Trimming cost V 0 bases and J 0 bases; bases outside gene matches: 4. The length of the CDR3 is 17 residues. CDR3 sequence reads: CASSQETTSGSTDTQYF. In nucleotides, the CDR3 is TGCGCCAGCAGCCAAGAAACCACTAGCGGGAGCACAGATACGCAGTATTTT.

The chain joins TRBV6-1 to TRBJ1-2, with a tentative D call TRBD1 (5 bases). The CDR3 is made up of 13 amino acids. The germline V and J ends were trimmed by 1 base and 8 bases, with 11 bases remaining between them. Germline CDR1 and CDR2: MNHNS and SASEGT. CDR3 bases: TGTGCCAGCAGTGAAGAGGGGCTCCGGGGCTACACCTTC. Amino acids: CASSEEGLRGYTF.

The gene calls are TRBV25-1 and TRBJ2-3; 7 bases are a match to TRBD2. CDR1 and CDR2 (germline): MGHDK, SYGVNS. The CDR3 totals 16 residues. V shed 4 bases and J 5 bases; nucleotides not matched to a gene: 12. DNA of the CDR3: TGTGCCAGCAGTGTTGTGGGCGGGAGTACTTTAGATACGCAGTATTTT. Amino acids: CASSVVGGSTLDTQYF.

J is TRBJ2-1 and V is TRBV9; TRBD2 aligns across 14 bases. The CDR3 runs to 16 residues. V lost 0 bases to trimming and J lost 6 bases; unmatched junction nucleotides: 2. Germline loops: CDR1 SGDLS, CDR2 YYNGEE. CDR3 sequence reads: CASSVGGTSGGNEQFF. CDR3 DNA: TGTGCCAGCAGCGTAGGGGGGACTAGCGGGGGCAATGAGCAGTTCTTC.

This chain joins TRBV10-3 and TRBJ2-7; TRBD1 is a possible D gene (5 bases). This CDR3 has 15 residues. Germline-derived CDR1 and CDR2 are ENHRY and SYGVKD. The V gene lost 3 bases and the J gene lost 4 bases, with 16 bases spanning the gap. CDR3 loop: CAISDAGGATYEQYF. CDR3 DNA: TGTGCCATCAGTGACGCAGGTGGGGCGACATACGAGCAGTACTTC.

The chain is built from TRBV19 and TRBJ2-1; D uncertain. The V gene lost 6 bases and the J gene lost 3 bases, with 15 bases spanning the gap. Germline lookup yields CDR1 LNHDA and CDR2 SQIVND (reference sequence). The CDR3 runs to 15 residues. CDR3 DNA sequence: TGTGCCAGTAGATACCAGCAGGAAAACTACAATGAGCAGTTCTTC. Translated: CASRYQQENYNEQFF.

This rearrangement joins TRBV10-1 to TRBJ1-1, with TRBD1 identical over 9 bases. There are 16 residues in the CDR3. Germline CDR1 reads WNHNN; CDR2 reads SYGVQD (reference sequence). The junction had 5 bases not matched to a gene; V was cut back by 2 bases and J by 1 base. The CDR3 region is CASSEEPGQGNTEAFF. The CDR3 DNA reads TGCGCCAGCAGTGAGGAGCCGGGACAGGGGAACACTGAAGCTTTCTTT.

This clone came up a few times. CDR3 region: CASSPGTGAGNYGYTF. As DNA, the CDR3 is TGCGCCAGTAGTCCCGGGACAGGGGCAGGAAACTATGGCTACACCTTC. V usage is TRBV5-1 and J usage is TRBJ1-2; TRBD1 aligns across 10 bases. The CDR3 contains 16 residues. Per the germline V gene, CDR1 is SGHRS and CDR2 is YFSETQ. Trimming at V came to 8 bases and at J to 2 bases, leaving 12 bases not matched to a gene.

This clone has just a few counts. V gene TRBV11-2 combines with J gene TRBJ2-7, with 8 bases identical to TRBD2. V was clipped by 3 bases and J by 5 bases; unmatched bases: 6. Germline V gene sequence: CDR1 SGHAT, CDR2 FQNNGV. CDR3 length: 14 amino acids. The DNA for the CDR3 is TGTGCCAGCAGCTTTGGTAGCGGGACCCACGAGCAGTACTTC. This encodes CASSFGSGTHEQYF.

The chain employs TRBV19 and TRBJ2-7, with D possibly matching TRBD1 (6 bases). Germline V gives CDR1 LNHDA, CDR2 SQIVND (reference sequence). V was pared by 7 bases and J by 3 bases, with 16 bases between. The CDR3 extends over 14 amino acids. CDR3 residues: CASTNPGDGYEQYF. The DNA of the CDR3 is TGTGCCAGTACTAACCCAGGGGACGGCTACGAGCAGTACTTC.

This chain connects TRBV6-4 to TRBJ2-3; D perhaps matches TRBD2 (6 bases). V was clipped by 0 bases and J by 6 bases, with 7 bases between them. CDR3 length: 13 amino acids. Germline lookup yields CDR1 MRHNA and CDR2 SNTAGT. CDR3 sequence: CASSDSGGDTQYF. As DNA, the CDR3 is TGTGCCAGCAGTGACTCAGGAGGGGATACGCAGTATTTT.

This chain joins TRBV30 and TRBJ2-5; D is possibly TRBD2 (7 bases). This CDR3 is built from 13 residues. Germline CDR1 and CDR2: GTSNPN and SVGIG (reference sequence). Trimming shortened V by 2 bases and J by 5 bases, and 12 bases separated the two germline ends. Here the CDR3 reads CAWSPGGRETQYF. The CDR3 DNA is TGTGCCTGGAGTCCCGGGGGGCGGGAGACCCAGTACTTC.

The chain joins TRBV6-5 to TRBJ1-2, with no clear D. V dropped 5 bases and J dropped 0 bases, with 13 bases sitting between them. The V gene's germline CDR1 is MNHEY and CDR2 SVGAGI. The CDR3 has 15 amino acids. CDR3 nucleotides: TGTGCCAGCAGTAACCCAGGAAAATCTAACTATGGCTACACCTTC. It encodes CASSNPGKSNYGYTF.

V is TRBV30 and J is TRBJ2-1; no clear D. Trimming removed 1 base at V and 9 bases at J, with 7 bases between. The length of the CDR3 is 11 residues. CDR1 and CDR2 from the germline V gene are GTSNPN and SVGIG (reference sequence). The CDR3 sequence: CAWSEVSEQFF. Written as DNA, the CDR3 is TGTGCCTGGAGTGAAGTGAGTGAGCAGTTCTTC.

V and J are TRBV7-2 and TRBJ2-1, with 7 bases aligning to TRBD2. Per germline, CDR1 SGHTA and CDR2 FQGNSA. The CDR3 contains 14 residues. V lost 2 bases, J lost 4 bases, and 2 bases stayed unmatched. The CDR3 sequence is CASSLQGGYNEQFF. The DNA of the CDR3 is TGTGCCAGCAGCTTACAGGGAGGGTACAATGAGCAGTTCTTC.

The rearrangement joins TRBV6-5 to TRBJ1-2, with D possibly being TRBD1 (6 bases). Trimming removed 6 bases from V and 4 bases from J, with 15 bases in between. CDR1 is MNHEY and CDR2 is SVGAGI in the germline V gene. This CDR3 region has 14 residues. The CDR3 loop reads CASRKTGDPYGYTF. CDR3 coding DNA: TGTGCCAGCAGAAAGACAGGAGATCCCTATGGCTACACCTTC.

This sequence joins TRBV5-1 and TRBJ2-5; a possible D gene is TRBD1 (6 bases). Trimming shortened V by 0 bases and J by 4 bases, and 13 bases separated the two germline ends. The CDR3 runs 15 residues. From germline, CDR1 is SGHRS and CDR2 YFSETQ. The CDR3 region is CASSLASGVAETQYF. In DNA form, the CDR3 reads TGCGCCAGCAGCTTGGCCTCAGGGGTGGCAGAGACCCAGTACTTC. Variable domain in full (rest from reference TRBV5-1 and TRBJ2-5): KAGVTQTPRYLIKTRGQQVTLSCSPISGHRSVSWYQQTPGQGLQFLFEYFSETQRNKGNFPGRFSGRQFSNSRSEMNVSTLELGDSALYLCASSLASGVAETQYFGPGTRLLVL.

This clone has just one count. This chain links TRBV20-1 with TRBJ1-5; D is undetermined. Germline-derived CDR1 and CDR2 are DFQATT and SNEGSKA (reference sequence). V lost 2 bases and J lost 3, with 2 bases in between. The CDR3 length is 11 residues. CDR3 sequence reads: CSARHNQPQHF. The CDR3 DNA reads TGCAGTGCTAGACACAATCAGCCCCAGCATTTT.

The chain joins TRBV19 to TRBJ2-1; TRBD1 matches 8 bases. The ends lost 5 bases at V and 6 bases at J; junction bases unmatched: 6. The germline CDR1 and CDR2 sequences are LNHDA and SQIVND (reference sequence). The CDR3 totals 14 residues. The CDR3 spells CASSPRTGLNEQFF. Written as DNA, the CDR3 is TGTGCCAGTAGTCCCCGGACAGGGCTCAATGAGCAGTTCTTC.

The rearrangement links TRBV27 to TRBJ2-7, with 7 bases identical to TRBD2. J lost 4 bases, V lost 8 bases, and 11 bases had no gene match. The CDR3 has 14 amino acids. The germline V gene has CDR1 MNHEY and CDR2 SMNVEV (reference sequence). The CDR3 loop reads CASANTRGVYEQYF. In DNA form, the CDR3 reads TGTGCCAGCGCGAATACTCGGGGGGTGTACGAGCAGTACTTC.

For the CDR3, the DNA is TGCAGCGCTCCGACAGGGGTGTGGGGTGAAGCTTTCTTT. It is translated as CSAPTGVWGEAFF. The chain couples TRBV29-1 to TRBJ1-1, with TRBD1 matching over 8 bases. The germline CDR1 and CDR2 sequences are SQVTM and ANQGSEA. J gave up 7 bases and V 7 bases, and 11 bases lay outside the gene matches. The CDR3 extends over 13 amino acids. Drawing the rest from reference TRBV29-1 and TRBJ1-1, the complete variable domain is SAVISQKPSRDICQRGTSLTIQCQVDSQVTMMFWYRQQPGQSLTLIATANQGSEATYESGFVIDKFPISRPNLTFSTLTVSNMSPEDSSIYLCSAPTGVWGEAFFGQGTRLTVV.

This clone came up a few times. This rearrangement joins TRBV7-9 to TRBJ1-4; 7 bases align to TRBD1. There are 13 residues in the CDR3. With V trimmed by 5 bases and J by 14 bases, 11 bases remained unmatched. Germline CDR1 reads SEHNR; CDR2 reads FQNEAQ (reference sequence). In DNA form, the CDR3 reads TGTGCCAGCAGCACCGGGACAGTCGGACGTCTGTTTTTT. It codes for CASSTGTVGRLFF.

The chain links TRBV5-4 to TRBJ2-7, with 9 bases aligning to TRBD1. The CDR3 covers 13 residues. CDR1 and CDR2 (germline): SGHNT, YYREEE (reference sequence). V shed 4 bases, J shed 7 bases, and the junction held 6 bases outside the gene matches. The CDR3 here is CASSPRDRVEQYF. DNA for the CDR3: TGTGCCAGCAGCCCCCGGGACAGGGTGGAGCAGTACTTC.

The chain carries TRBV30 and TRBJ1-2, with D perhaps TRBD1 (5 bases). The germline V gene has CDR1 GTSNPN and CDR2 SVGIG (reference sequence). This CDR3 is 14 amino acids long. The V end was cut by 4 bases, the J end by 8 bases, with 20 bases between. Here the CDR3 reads CAWIRRVGVEGYTF. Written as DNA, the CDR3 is TGTGCCTGGATTCGAAGGGTAGGGGTAGAGGGCTACACCTTC.

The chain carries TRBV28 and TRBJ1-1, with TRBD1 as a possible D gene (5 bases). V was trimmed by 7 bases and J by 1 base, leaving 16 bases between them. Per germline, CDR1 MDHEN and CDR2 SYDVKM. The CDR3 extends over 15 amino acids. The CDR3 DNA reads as TGTGCCAGCAATCCTCCGGGGGGTCCGAACACTGAAGCTTTCTTT. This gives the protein CASNPPGGPNTEAFF.

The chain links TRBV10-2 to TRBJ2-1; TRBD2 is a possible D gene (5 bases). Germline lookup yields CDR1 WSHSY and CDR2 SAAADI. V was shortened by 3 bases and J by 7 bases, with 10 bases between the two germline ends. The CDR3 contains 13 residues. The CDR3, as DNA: TGCGCCAGCAGTGAACGGACTGAGAATGAGCAGTTCTTC. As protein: CASSERTENEQFF.